Following are 5 T cell receptor beta chains from one sample sequenced in a study of T-cell reconstitution after alpha-beta-depleted transplantation in children. Using unique molecular identifiers, the investigators prepared the TCRbeta library. TCRdb analysed the PCR reads with MiXCR anew, one entry per CDR3 protein. Among under 300,000 distinct CDR3 sequences listed, more than 9% were seen once. Source: peripheral blood, taken 180 days after TCRalphabeta/CD19-depleted stem cell transplant. These TCRs come from a male patient aged 2 to 9 who had a stem cell transplant for chronic granulomatous disease, so the T cells may come from the graft donor.

This clonotype was detected many times. This rearrangement joins TRBV5-1 to TRBJ1-1; no reliable D call. The V and J ends lost 1 base and 1 base respectively, with 8 bases between them. This CDR3 is built from 14 residues. Germline V gene sequence: CDR1 SGHRS, CDR2 YFSETQ. CDR3 coding DNA: TGCGCCAGCAGCTTGCTGACACCGAACACTGAAGCTTTCTTT. Translated, it gives CASSLLTPNTEAFF.

This clonotype showed up just a few times. J is TRBJ2-1 and V is TRBV28; 7 positions match TRBD1. Trimming took 1 base from V and 3 from J; bases not matched to a gene: 3. Germline V gene sequence: CDR1 MDHEN, CDR2 SYDVKM. This CDR3 spans 15 amino acids. CDR3 loop: CASSLSAGGYNEQFF. For the CDR3, the DNA is TGTGCCAGCAGTTTATCGGCAGGGGGCTACAATGAGCAGTTCTTC.

The table lists this clonotype with a few counts. The chain couples TRBV28 to TRBJ2-1; 10 bases agree with TRBD1. The CDR3 spans 16 residues. The V gene's germline CDR1 is MDHEN and CDR2 SYDVKM. Trimming took 6 bases from V and 0 from J; bases not matched to a gene: 5. CDR3 nucleotides: TGTGCCAGCAGCCTTTGGACAGGGGGCTCCTACAATGAGCAGTTCTTC. It specifies CASSLWTGGSYNEQFF.

This clonotype was picked up many times. This chain connects TRBV15 to TRBJ2-1; 8 nucleotides match TRBD1. The CDR3 is made up of 15 amino acids. Germline loops: CDR1 LNHNV, CDR2 YYDKDF (reference sequence). V trimming: 4 bases; J trimming: 7 bases; junction bases outside the gene matches: 9. The CDR3 DNA reads TGTGCCACCAGCACCTCCGGACAGGGAGCTAATGAGCAGTTCTTC. It yields the protein CATSTSGQGANEQFF. The full variable domain, its missing parts supplied by reference TRBV15 and TRBJ2-1, is DAMVIQNPRYQVTQFGKPVTLSCSQTLNHNVMYWYQQKSSQAPKLLFHYYDKDFNNEADTPDNFQSRRPNTSFCFLDIRSPGLGDTAMYLCATSTSGQGANEQFFGPGTRLTVL.

The chain uses TRBV2 and TRBJ1-2; TRBD1 agrees at 7 bases. Germline CDR1 is SNHLY and CDR2 is FYNNEI. This CDR3 has 14 amino acids. V trimming: 6 bases; J trimming: 7 bases; junction bases outside the gene matches: 11. The CDR3 region has the DNA TGTGCCAGCAGCCTCCGTGACAGGGACTCTGGCTACACCTTC. Protein product: CASSLRDRDSGYTF.